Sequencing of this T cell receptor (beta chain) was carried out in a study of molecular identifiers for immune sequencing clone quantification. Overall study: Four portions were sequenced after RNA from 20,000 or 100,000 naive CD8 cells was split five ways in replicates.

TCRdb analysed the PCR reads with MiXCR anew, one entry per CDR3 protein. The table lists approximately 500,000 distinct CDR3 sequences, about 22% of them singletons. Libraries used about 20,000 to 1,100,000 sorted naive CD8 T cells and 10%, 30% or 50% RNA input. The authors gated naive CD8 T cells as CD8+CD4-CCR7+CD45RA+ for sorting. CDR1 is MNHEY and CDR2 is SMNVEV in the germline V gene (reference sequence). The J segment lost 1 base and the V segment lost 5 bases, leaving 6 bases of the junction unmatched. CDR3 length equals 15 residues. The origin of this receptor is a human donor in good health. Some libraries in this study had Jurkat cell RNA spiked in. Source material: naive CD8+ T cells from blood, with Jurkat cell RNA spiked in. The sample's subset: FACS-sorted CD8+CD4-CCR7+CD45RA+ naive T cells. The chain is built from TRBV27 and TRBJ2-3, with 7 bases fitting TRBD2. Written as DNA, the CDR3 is TGTGCCAGCAGTCCCGAGGCGGGGGGCACAGATACGCAGTATTTT. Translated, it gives CASSPEAGGTDTQYF.